The 19 T cell receptor beta chains below all came from one sample that was sequenced in a study of OX40 agonist ivuxolimab in advanced cancers. The table came from immunoSEQ multiplex PCR; TCRdb's copy has only in-frame clones and leaves some out. The data contain about 120,000 clones, 85% to 90% of them singletons. The specimen comprised CD4+ or CD8+ T cells sorted from blood, sampled in a trial of the OX40 agonist ivuxolimab. Receptor source: an adult with an advanced solid tumor such as melanoma, head and neck, liver or kidney cancer.

The chain employs TRBV7-3 and TRBJ2-7, with D perhaps matching TRBD2 (5 bases). V was pared by 2 bases and J by 8 bases, with 13 bases between. The CDR3 runs 13 residues. Germline CDR1 SGHTA, CDR2 FQGTGA. The CDR3 reads CASSLALSGKQYF. In DNA form, the CDR3 reads TGTGCCAGCAGCTTAGCGCTCTCGGGGAAGCAGTACTTC.

The V call is TRBV10-3, the J call TRBJ1-2; 7 positions agree with TRBD1. Per germline, CDR1 ENHRY and CDR2 SYGVKD. The CDR3 length is 13 residues. The V segment lost 5 bases and the J segment 0 bases; nucleotides outside the gene matches: 0. The DNA of the CDR3 is TGTGCCATCAGTACAGGGGCTAACTATGGCTACACCTTC. Translation: CAISTGANYGYTF.

The chain is built from TRBV9 and TRBJ2-7; the match to TRBD2 covers 10 bases. After removal of 0 bases from V and 1 base from J, the junction contained 10 bases not matched to a gene. The CDR3 consists of 18 residues. The germline CDR1 and CDR2 sequences are SGDLS and YYNGEE. The CDR3 loop reads CASSVEGGQRGGSYEQYF. CDR3 nucleotide sequence: TGTGCCAGCAGCGTAGAAGGAGGGCAGCGGGGGGGATCCTACGAGCAGTACTTC.

The rearrangement joins TRBV6-5 to TRBJ1-5; D is unresolved. From germline, CDR1 is MNHEY and CDR2 SVGAGI. V was shortened by 6 bases and J by 3 bases, with 12 bases between the two germline ends. This CDR3 has 14 residues. CDR3 protein: CASRAGSINQPQHF. Written as DNA, the CDR3 is TGTGCCAGCAGGGCCGGGTCCATCAATCAGCCCCAGCATTTT.

The chain combines TRBV23-1 with TRBJ1-2; 9 positions agree with TRBD1. TRBV23-1 falls under the ORF class, with uncertain function. J lost 6 bases, V lost 2 bases, and 4 bases had no gene match. CDR3 length: 14 amino acids. The CDR3 coding sequence is TGCGCCAGCAGTCAACGGGACAGGGTGAATGGCTACACCTTC. This codes for CASSQRDRVNGYTF.

Concerning this clone itself: A junction boundary mismatches the germline segment, possibly from a read error. J is TRBJ2-3 and V is TRBV7-7; unclear D gene. Germline V CDR1 and CDR2: SSHAT, FNYEAQ (reference sequence). The CDR3 totals 15 residues. The CDR3 region is CASSPNPNMADTQYF. DNA for the CDR3: TGTGCTAGCAGCCCCAACCCCAATATGGCAGATACGCAGTATTTT.

The J gene is TRBJ2-3, the V gene TRBV4-3; tentative D call: TRBD2 (6 bases). The germline V gene has CDR1 LGHNA and CDR2 YSLEER. V lost 4 bases, J lost 2 bases, and 19 bases lay in between. The CDR3 is 17 amino acids. The CDR3 loop is CASSRRKYGEATDTQYF. DNA for the CDR3: TGCGCCAGCAGCCGCAGAAAGTACGGGGAGGCCACAGATACGCAGTATTTT.

The chain couples TRBV30 to TRBJ2-5; TRBD2 aligns across 7 bases. The trim removed 0 bases at V and 1 base at J, leaving 2 bases unmatched. The CDR3 has 14 amino acids. Germline V gene sequence: CDR1 GTSNPN, CDR2 SVGIG (reference sequence). The CDR3 reads CAWSVAGVQETQYF. DNA for the CDR3: TGTGCCTGGAGTGTCGCGGGGGTCCAAGAGACCCAGTACTTC. Drawing the rest from reference TRBV30 and TRBJ2-5, the complete variable domain is SQTIHQWPATLVQPVGSPLSLECTVEGTSNPNLYWYRQAAGRGLQLLFYSVGIGQISSEVPQNLSASRPQDRQFILSSKKLLLSDSGFYLCAWSVAGVQETQYFGPGTRLLVL.

This rearrangement joins TRBV5-1 to TRBJ1-5, with 7 bases lining up with TRBD1. The germline V gene has CDR1 SGHRS and CDR2 YFSETQ. The CDR3 contains 17 residues. V dropped 2 bases and J dropped 6; count of bases not matched to a gene: 14. CDR3 region: CASSFPPGTEPIQPQHF. The DNA for the CDR3 is TGCGCCAGCAGCTTCCCCCCCGGGACAGAGCCTATTCAGCCCCAGCATTTT. Looking up the rest from reference TRBV5-1 and TRBJ1-5 gives the full variable domain: KAGVTQTPRYLIKTRGQQVTLSCSPISGHRSVSWYQQTPGQGLQFLFEYFSETQRNKGNFPGRFSGRQFSNSRSEMNVSTLELGDSALYLCASSFPPGTEPIQPQHFGDGTRLSIL.

This sequence joins TRBV28 and TRBJ2-7; possible D gene TRBD1, 6 bases. Germline V gives CDR1 MDHEN, CDR2 SYDVKM. The CDR3 covers 14 residues. V lost 6 bases, J lost 0 bases, and 12 bases lay in between. Written as DNA, the CDR3 is TGTGCCAGCAGCCCGGGGACAATCTCCTACGAGCAGTACTTC. Protein product: CASSPGTISYEQYF. The full variable domain, with the rest looked up from reference TRBV28 and TRBJ2-7, is DVKVTQSSRYLVKRTGEKVFLECVQDMDHENMFWYRQDPGLGLRLIYFSYDVKMKEKGDIPEGYSVSREKKERFSLILESASTNQTSMYLCASSPGTISYEQYFGPGTRLTVT.

The chain couples TRBV2 to TRBJ1-6; D gene unclear. V was trimmed by 8 bases and J by 6 bases, leaving 11 bases between them. The CDR3 is made up of 13 amino acids. Germline V lookup: CDR1 SNHLY, CDR2 FYNNEI. DNA of the CDR3: TGTGCCAGCTGCGAGACCCCTAATTCACCCCTCCACTTT. Translated, it gives CASCETPNSPLHF.

The chain uses TRBV11-2 and TRBJ1-4, with unresolved D. The germline V and J ends were trimmed by 5 bases and 8 bases, with 9 bases remaining between them. The length of the CDR3 is 12 residues. Germline-derived CDR1 and CDR2 are SGHAT and FQNNGV. The CDR3 sequence is CASSPLGEKLFF. The DNA of the CDR3 is TGTGCCAGCAGCCCCCTTGGGGAAAAACTGTTTTTT.

This chain connects TRBV28 to TRBJ2-7, with D maybe TRBD1 (6 bases). This CDR3 contains 15 residues. CDR1 and CDR2 from the germline V gene are MDHEN and SYDVKM. Trimming took 3 bases from V and 5 from J, leaving 17 bases between them. The CDR3 region is CASSLLAGEVNEQYF. The CDR3 DNA sequence: TGTGCCAGCAGTTTGCTAGCAGGGGAAGTAAACGAGCAGTACTTC.

V and J are TRBV28 and TRBJ1-3; D unresolved. CDR3 length: 14 amino acids. Germline assignment: CDR1 MDHEN and CDR2 SYDVKM. V lost 2 bases and J 0 bases, leaving 5 bases between the germline ends. CDR3 in amino acids: CASSLLGSGNTIYF. In nucleotides, the CDR3 is TGTGCCAGCAGTTTACTGGGCTCTGGAAACACCATATATTTT.

The genes are TRBV7-2 and TRBJ1-1; D not certain. Germline V CDR1 and CDR2: SGHTA, FQGNSA. The CDR3 covers 17 residues. V was trimmed by 5 bases and J by 0 bases, leaving 19 bases between them. CDR3 residues: CASSVLDVALLNTEAFF. The DNA of the CDR3 is TGTGCCAGCAGCGTCCTGGATGTGGCCCTCTTGAACACTGAAGCTTTCTTT. Filled out from reference TRBV7-2 and TRBJ1-1, the complete variable domain reads GAGVSQSPSNKVTEKGKDVELRCDPISGHTALYWYRQSLGQGLEFLIYFQGNSAPDKSGLPSDRFSAERTGGSVSTLTIQRTQQEDSAVYLCASSVLDVALLNTEAFFGQGTRLTVV.

This sequence joins TRBV6-6 and TRBJ1-5; the D gene is possibly TRBD1 (6 bases). V lost 8 bases to trimming and J lost 6 bases, with 17 bases between them. The CDR3 consists of 14 residues. Germline CDR1 reads MNHNY; CDR2 reads SVGAGI (reference sequence). The chain's CDR3 is CASRKGGNGQPQHF. The CDR3 coding sequence is TGTGCCAGCCGCAAAGGGGGGAATGGTCAGCCCCAGCATTTT.

The rearrangement joins TRBV5-4 to TRBJ1-3; TRBD1 agrees at 7 bases. The trim removed 4 bases at V and 4 bases at J, leaving 5 bases unmatched. Germline V CDR1 and CDR2: SGHNT, YYREEE (reference sequence). The CDR3 contains 14 residues. The CDR3 loop is CASSPTGVGNTIYF. The CDR3 coding sequence is TGTGCCAGCAGCCCCACAGGGGTCGGAAACACCATATATTTT.

This clone showed up just a few times. The V and J genes are TRBV18 and TRBJ1-6; tentatively, D is TRBD1 (6 bases). The CDR3 loop spans 16 amino acids. The germline V and J ends were trimmed by 3 bases and 7 bases, with 16 bases remaining between them. CDR1 and CDR2 from the germline V gene are KGHSH and LQKENI. The CDR3 loop reads CASSPARTALNSPLHF. CDR3 nucleotide sequence: TGTGCCAGCTCACCGGCTCGGACAGCCCTCAATTCACCCCTCCACTTT.

The chain uses TRBV28 and TRBJ2-3, with no clear D. Trimming took off 2 bases at V and 2 bases at J, with 11 bases between the two ends. CDR3 length: 15 amino acids. Germline values: CDR1 MDHEN, CDR2 SYDVKM. In DNA form, the CDR3 reads TGTGCCAGCAGTTTACCGACGTCATCCACAGATACGCAGTATTTT. Protein: CASSLPTSSTDTQYF.